What follows is one T cell receptor beta chain and its context. Its antigen is unidentified. The sample is drawn from a study of beta chain features in type 1 diabetes. Findings of the study overall: TCRB CDR3s from Type 1 diabetes patients were moderately but significantly shorter in all four CD4+ subsets. Compared with healthy donors, patients appeared to share more similar naive, central memory and regulatory TCRB repertoires.

All of the isolated RNA was reverse transcribed, so expressed TCRB transcripts were sequenced. Measured with immunoSEQ multiplex PCR; TCRdb has only the in-frame clones, and not every one. The profile covers roughly 610,000 clones, with 15% to 17% appearing a single time and about 0.086% taken by the ten largest. Germline values: CDR1 KGHSH, CDR2 LQKENI. After removal of 2 bases from V and 6 bases from J, the junction contained 8 bases not matched to a gene. The CDR3 totals 15 residues. Sequenced: naive CD4+ T cells from blood. The chain links TRBV18 to TRBJ2-7, with TRBD1 identical over 9 bases. The receptor's source is a man aged 18-30 years in good health. CDR3 nucleotides: TGTGCCAGCTCACCATCGACAGGGGGTCAGGGCGAGCAGTACTTC. This encodes CASSPSTGGQGEQYF.